One sample yielded the 12 T cell receptor beta chains listed below, sequenced in a study of T cells in Graves' hyperthyroidism and ophthalmopathy. There were TCR beta CDR3 regions amplified from RNA transcripts. First-round RT-PCR targeting the TCR CDR3 was performed with the HTBI primer set. One entry per CDR3 protein, called by TCRdb with MiXCR from the multiplex PCR reads. The table shows approximately 400,000 distinct CDR3 sequences, with 11% to 15% occurring only once. The sample comprised blood. Receptors were obtained from a man in his fifties or sixties with Graves' ophthalmopathy.

There are many counts of this clonotype. J is TRBJ2-3 and V is TRBV30; the D is unclear. Trimming removed 7 bases from V and 10 bases from J, with 15 bases in between. CDR1 is GTSNPN and CDR2 is SVGIG in the germline V gene (reference sequence). The CDR3 sequence is 11 residues long. DNA of the CDR3: TGTGCCTCCTCCACGAGCTTATCGCAGTATTTT. Amino acid sequence: CASSTSLSQYF.

As DNA, the CDR3 is TGTGCCAGCAGTGAAAGCTCTCTAGCGGGAGGGCCCACCGGGGAGCTGTTTTTT. It is translated as CASSESSLAGGPTGELFF. The genes are TRBV2 and TRBJ2-2, with TRBD2 matching 12 bases. V dropped 2 bases and J dropped 4; count of bases not matched to a gene: 8. Germline V CDR1 and CDR2: SNHLY, FYNNEI. CDR3 length: 18 amino acids. The full variable domain, in which reference TRBV2 and TRBJ2-2 provide the parts outside the CDR3, is EPEVTQTPSHQVTQMGQEVILRCVPISNHLYFYWYRQILGQKVEFLVSFYNNEISEKSEIFDDQFSVERPDGSNFTLKIRSTKLEDSAMYFCASSESSLAGGPTGELFFGEGSRLTVL.

The rearrangement joins TRBV7-2 to TRBJ1-1; 7 bases match TRBD1. J lost 4 bases, V lost 5 bases, and 10 bases had no gene match. The CDR3 is 15 residues long. Per germline, CDR1 SGHTA and CDR2 FQGNSA. CDR3 sequence reads: CASSLSGGGRTEAFF. In DNA, the CDR3 is TGTGCCAGCAGCCTATCAGGGGGTGGCCGCACTGAAGCTTTCTTT.

V is TRBV5-1 and J is TRBJ1-4, with D unclear. V was cut by 0 bases and J by 4 bases, with 10 bases left in between. This CDR3 has 15 amino acids. Germline CDR1 is SGHRS and CDR2 is YFSETQ. CDR3 in amino acids: CASSLGEGLNEKLFF. The DNA for the CDR3 is TGCGCCAGCAGCTTGGGTGAAGGGCTTAATGAAAAACTGTTTTTT.

This clonotype was observed a few times. This rearrangement joins TRBV20-1 to TRBJ2-5; tentatively, D is TRBD2 (6 bases). V was pared by 0 bases and J by 3 bases, with 8 bases between. This CDR3 contains 13 residues. Germline loops: CDR1 DFQATT, CDR2 SNEGSKA (reference sequence). The CDR3 bases are TGCAGTGCTAGAGAGGACTATAAAGAGACCCAGTACTTC. Translating gives CSAREDYKETQYF.

This clonotype was observed at least ten times. The chain uses TRBV20-1 and TRBJ2-7; D is perhaps TRBD1 or TRBD2 (5 bases each). This CDR3 spans 12 amino acids. Germline V gene data show CDR1 as DFQATT and CDR2 as SNEGSKA (reference sequence). Trimming shortened V by 6 bases and J by 6 bases, and 15 bases separated the two germline ends. CDR3 region: CSADRDRGEQYF. DNA of the CDR3: TGCAGTGCAGACCGGGACCGCGGCGAGCAGTACTTC.

The chain uses TRBV18 and TRBJ2-2, with D tentatively TRBD1 (6 bases). V was cut by 5 bases and J by 3 bases, with 13 bases left in between. Germline CDR1 reads KGHSH; CDR2 reads LQKENI. The CDR3 consists of 15 residues. CDR3 residues: CASSSPGTHTGELFF. The CDR3 bases are TGTGCCAGCTCATCGCCCGGGACACACACCGGGGAGCTGTTTTTT. Full variable domain (outside the CDR3, taken from reference TRBV18 and TRBJ2-2): NAGVMQNPRHLVRRRGQEARLRCSPMKGHSHVYWYRQLPEEGLKFMVYLQKENIIDESGMPKERFSAEFPKEGPSILRIQQVVRGDSAAYFCASSSPGTHTGELFFGEGSRLTVL.

V and J are TRBV9 and TRBJ2-1, with a tentative D call TRBD2 (6 bases). The CDR3 runs 13 residues. V gave up 2 bases and J gave up 5 bases, with 8 bases separating them. CDR1 and CDR2 (germline): SGDLS, YYNGEE. In DNA, the CDR3 is TGTGCCAGCAGCGTGACTAGTAACAATGAGCAGTTCTTC. Translation gives CASSVTSNNEQFF.

This clonotype was counted ten times or more. V is TRBV18 and J is TRBJ1-2; 8 nucleotides line up with TRBD1. Per the germline V gene, CDR1 is KGHSH and CDR2 is LQKENI. The CDR3 has 14 residues. With 3 bases clipped from V and 5 bases from J, the junction kept 5 bases outside the gene matches. The CDR3 DNA sequence: TGTGCCAGCTCACCGGGACAGGAGGGATATGGCTACACCTTC. This encodes CASSPGQEGYGYTF.

Ten or more counts support this clonotype. The chain recombines TRBV6-1 with TRBJ2-7; D perhaps matches TRBD2 (5 bases). V lost 1 base to trimming and J lost 5 bases, with 18 bases between them. CDR3 length: 16 residues. Per germline, CDR1 MNHNS and CDR2 SASEGT. The chain's CDR3 is CASSEGGRGRHDEQYF. In DNA, the CDR3 is TGTGCCAGCAGTGAAGGAGGAAGAGGGAGACACGACGAGCAGTACTTC.

The rearrangement links TRBV5-1 to TRBJ2-7, with 10 bases fitting TRBD2. The CDR3 loop spans 18 amino acids. Germline CDR1 and CDR2: SGHRS and YFSETQ. Losses at the gene ends were 4 bases for V and 2 bases for J; bases not matched to a gene: 15. Here the CDR3 DNA reads TGCGCCAGCAGCCAAAGAGCGGGAGGGCCGGGGATACCCTACGAGCAGTACTTC. This encodes CASSQRAGGPGIPYEQYF.

This clonotype was picked up many times. This chain joins TRBV29-1 and TRBJ1-4, with TRBD1 identical over 7 bases. The CDR3 is made up of 17 amino acids. The germline gives CDR1 SQVTM, CDR2 ANQGSEA. Trimming removed 2 bases from V and 8 bases from J; junction bases left unmatched: 17. CDR3 DNA: TGCAGCGTTGAATCCCCCACGACAGGGAGGGAATCCGAAAAACTGTTTTTT. It specifies CSVESPTTGRESEKLFF.